This paragraph reports one T cell receptor (beta chain). The data derive from a study of blood T cell repertoires in COVID-19. Seattle participants joined during active infection and were tracked over time. V lost 6 bases, J lost 5 bases, and 5 bases stayed unmatched. The germline V gene has CDR1 SNHLY and CDR2 FYNNEI. This CDR3 has 14 amino acids. Authors' analysis steps: It was from reference gene primer amplification that nucleated cell counts were estimated. Assay: immunoSEQ multiplex PCR; the TCRdb copy retains only in-frame clones and omits some. That table gives V, J and clone size, and the DNA gave D and trimming. The sample yields about 170,000 clones, around 82% seen once.

The receptor's source is a middle-aged woman with COVID-19, enrolled during active disease. Sequencing was done on a sample of peripheral blood. The J gene is TRBJ1-5, the V gene TRBV2, with 9 bases identical to TRBD1. DNA of the CDR3: TGTGCCAGCAGACAGGGGGCTATCGATCAGCCCCAGCATTTT. It is translated as CASRQGAIDQPQHF. The variable domain in full, with the rest retrieved from reference TRBV2 and TRBJ1-5, is EPEVTQTPSHQVTQMGQEVILRCVPISNHLYFYWYRQILGQKVEFLVSFYNNEISEKSEIFDDQFSVERPDGSNFTLKIRSTKLEDSAMYFCASRQGAIDQPQHFGDGTRLSIL.